The present T cell receptor (beta chain) was sequenced within a study of memory CD4+ T cells and cytomegalovirus serostatus (dated by TCRdb to about 2019). General notes on the study: The roughly 35 healthy Belgian adults in the cohort included 9 who were CMV seropositive and some 25 who were CMV seronegative. To replicate a published TCR-based CMV serostatus classifier, the researchers sequenced the CD4+ memory TCRbeta repertoires of a Belgian cohort whose cytomegalovirus serostatus was known. Points the paper makes about the study in general: Results were interpreted as suggesting that the CMV-associated TCR signature is largely present in the CD4+ memory repertoire. The original-framework classifier achieved a median bootstrapped AUC of almost 0.97 with a 95% CI of 0.76-1.00 on the Belgian cohort. Only CD4+CD45RO+ memory cells were sequenced, unlike the original study, which covered naive and memory CD4+ and CD8+ populations. Of 170 or so previously reported CMV-associated TCRbeta sequences, some 73 appeared in the CD4+ memory repertoires, each in one to five individuals. For predicting CMV serostatus, the median bootstrapped AUC was approximately 0.95 using the original framework and about 0.9 using a US-trained random forest.

Genomic DNA was extracted from sorted cells with the Quick-DNA Microprep Kit. Amplification of TCRbeta DNA was done with the immunoSEQ hsTCRbeta kit, following the protocol from the manufacturer. An Illumina MiSeq instrument was used to sequence the TCRbeta libraries. Under the source paper's analysis protocol: Once out-of-frame sequences had been removed, a few million distinct TCRbeta sequences were left, which works out to an average of roughly 70,000 per individual. Two values were used to score each individual: the count of under 200 previously reported CMV-associated TCRbeta sequences and the total count of productive distinct TCRbeta sequences. A beta-binomial model was reimplemented in Python, and scikit-learn random forests with default parameters were trained on US cohort data. Classifier performance on the Belgian cohort was summarized as median AUC with percentile confidence intervals calculated over 10,000 bootstrap iterations. Entries here come from immuneACCESS through TCRdb and include only in-frame sequences with V and J called. Some clones fail to appear in such tables; in the studies checked, an unresolved V gene covers under half of the shortfall, and the cause of the remainder is unknown. The V and J calls and clone size are taken from that table; D and trimming were inferred from the DNA. The sample profile shows about 54,000 clones; roughly 77% of them were found once. Of the sample, about 3% is held by the ten largest clones.

A FACSAria II was used to sort memory CD4+ T cells, defined as single viable CD3+CD4+CD8-CD45RO+ cells. CMV serostatus was determined using a Roche Elecsys assay that detects serum IgG against CMV pp150, pp28, p38 and p52. Following thawing, total CD4+ T cells were enriched through positive selection using CD4 magnetic microbeads. The samples came from a different study that was designed specifically to examine the CD4+ T cell memory repertoire. Peripheral blood mononuclear cells were isolated and cryopreserved according to standard operating procedures, and serum was kept at -80 degrees C. The staining used CD3-PerCP (BW264/56), CD4-APC (RPA-T4), CD45RO-PE (UCHT1) and CD8-Pacific Orange (3B5) antibodies, and Sytox blue was used to exclude non-viable cells. The CDR3 sequence holds 14 residues, the cysteine and valine included. This entry keeps only the CDR3 DNA: 42 bases, framed from base 1. V loses 3 bases of germline sequence and J loses 3 bases, and the interval between the two ends is 12 bases. Via the germline V gene, CDR1 is SGHNT and CDR2 YENEEA.

Of note for this clone: This receptor's antigen is unknown. Base-call qualities are not available, and no considerably larger clone is one nucleotide away.

The TCR originated in an adult in good health and CMV-seropositive. Here the chain combines TRBV11-3 and TRBJ2-7; a weak D assignment points to TRBD1 (5 bases agree). Input material: memory CD4+ T cells from blood. The CDR3 protein sequence reads: CASSFSGYGYEQYV. The DNA is as follows: TGTGCCAGCAGCTTCTCAGGGTATGGCTACGAGCAGTACGTC.